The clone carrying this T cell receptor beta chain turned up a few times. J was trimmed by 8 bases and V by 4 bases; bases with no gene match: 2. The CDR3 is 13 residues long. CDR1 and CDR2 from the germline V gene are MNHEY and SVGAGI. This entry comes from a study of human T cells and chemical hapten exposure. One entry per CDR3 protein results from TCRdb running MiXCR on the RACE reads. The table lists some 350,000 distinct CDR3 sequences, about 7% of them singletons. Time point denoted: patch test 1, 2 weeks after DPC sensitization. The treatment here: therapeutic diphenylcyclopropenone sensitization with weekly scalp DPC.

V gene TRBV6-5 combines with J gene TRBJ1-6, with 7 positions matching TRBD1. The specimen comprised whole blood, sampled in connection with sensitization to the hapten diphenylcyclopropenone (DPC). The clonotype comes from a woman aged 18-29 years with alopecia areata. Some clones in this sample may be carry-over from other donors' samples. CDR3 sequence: CASSSDRYSPLHF. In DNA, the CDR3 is TGTGCCAGCAGTTCGGACAGGTATTCACCCCTCCACTTT.